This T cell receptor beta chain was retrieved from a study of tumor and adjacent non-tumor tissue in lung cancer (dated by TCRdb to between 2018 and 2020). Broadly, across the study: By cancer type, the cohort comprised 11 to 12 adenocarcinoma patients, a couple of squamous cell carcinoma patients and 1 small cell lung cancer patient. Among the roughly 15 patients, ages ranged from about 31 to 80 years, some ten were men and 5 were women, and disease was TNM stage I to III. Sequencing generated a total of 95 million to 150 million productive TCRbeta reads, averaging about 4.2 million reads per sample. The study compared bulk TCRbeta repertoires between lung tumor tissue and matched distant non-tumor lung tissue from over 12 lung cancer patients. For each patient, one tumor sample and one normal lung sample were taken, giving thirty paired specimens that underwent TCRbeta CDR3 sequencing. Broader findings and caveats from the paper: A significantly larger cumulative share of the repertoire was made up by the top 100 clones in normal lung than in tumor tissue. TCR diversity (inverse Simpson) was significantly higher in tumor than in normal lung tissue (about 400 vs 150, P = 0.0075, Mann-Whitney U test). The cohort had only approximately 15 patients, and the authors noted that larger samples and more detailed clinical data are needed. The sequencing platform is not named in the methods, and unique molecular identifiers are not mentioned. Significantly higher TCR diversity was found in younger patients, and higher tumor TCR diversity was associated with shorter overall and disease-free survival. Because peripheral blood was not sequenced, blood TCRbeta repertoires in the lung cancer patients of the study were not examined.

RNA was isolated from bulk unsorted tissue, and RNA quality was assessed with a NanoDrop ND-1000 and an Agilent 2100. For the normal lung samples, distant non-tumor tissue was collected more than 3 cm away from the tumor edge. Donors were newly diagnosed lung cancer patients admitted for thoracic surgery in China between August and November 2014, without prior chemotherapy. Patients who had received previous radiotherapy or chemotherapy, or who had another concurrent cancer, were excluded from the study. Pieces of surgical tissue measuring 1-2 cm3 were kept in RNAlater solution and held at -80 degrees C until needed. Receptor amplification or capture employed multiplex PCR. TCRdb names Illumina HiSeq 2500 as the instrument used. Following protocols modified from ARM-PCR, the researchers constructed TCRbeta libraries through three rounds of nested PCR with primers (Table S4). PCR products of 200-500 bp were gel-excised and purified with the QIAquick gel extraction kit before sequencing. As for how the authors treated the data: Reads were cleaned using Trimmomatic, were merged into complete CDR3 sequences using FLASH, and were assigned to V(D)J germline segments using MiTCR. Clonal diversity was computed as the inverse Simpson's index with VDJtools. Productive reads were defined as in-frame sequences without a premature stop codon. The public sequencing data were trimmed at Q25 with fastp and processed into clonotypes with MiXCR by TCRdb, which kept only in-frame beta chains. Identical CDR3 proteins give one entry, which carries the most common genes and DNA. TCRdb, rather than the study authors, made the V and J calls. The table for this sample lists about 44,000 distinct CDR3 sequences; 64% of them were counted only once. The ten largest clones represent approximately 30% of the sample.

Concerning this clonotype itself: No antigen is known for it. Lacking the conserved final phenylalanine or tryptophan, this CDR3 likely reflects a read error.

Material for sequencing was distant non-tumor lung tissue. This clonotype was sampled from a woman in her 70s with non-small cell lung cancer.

The nucleotides read TGCGCCAGCAGCACACGGACAGAGAACACAGAAGCTTTCCTT. It codes for CASSTRTENTEAFL. Here the chain combines TRBV4-1 and TRBJ1-1, with a weak D call of TRBD1 (6 bases match). A total of 14 residues make up the CDR3, ends included. This entry keeps only the CDR3 DNA: 42 bases, framed from base 1. Per the germline V gene, MGHRA is the CDR1 and YSYEKL is the CDR2.